This entry lists 23 T cell receptor beta chains sequenced from one sample in a study of shared clonotypes between healthy human individuals. Here immunoSEQ multiplex PCR was the method, and the copy in TCRdb shows in-frame clones only, minus some. The sample includes 400,000 or so clones, approximately 97% of them seen just once. The specimen sequenced was memory CD8+ T cells sorted from blood. Subset specified: CD45RO+ cells pooled with CCR7-negative TemRA cells. The receptor set was obtained from a man aged 25 to 40 in good health.

The genes are TRBV6-6 and TRBJ2-7, with 8 nucleotides matching TRBD2. This CDR3 region has 15 residues. The germline gives CDR1 MNHNY, CDR2 SVGAGI (reference sequence). The V gene end was trimmed by 8 bases and the J gene end by 5 bases; junction bases not matched to a gene: 14. The CDR3 loop reads CASVKVVAGSHEQYF. As DNA, the CDR3 is TGTGCCAGCGTGAAAGTGGTAGCGGGAAGTCACGAGCAGTACTTC.

The chain links TRBV19 to TRBJ2-6, with D perhaps TRBD1 (5 bases). The germline CDR1 and CDR2 sequences are LNHDA and SQIVND (reference sequence). This CDR3 has 15 residues. V was shortened by 5 bases and J by 2 bases, with 10 bases between the two germline ends. CDR3 DNA sequence: TGTGCCAGTAGTTGGGGCAGCCCTGGGGCCAACGTCCTGACTTTC. Residues: CASSWGSPGANVLTF.

The V and J genes are TRBV7-8 and TRBJ1-3; TRBD1 agrees at 8 bases. V shed 2 bases and J 4 bases; nucleotides not matched to a gene: 4. The CDR3 is 15 residues long. Germline V CDR1 and CDR2: SGHVS, FQNEAQ. CDR3 bases: TGTGCCAGCAGCTTATTCCAGGGGGCCGGAAACACCATATATTTT. Residues: CASSLFQGAGNTIYF.

The chain couples TRBV6-1 to TRBJ2-3, with 8 bases matching TRBD2. The V segment lost 2 bases and the J segment 2 bases; nucleotides outside the gene matches: 6. The germline CDR1 and CDR2 sequences are MNHNS and SASEGT. The CDR3 runs 16 residues. CDR3 protein: CASSEWASGYTDTQYF. DNA for the CDR3: TGTGCCAGCAGTGAATGGGCTAGCGGGTACACAGATACGCAGTATTTT.

This chain connects TRBV28 to TRBJ2-4; D not certain. The CDR3 is 13 amino acids. The germline V gene has CDR1 MDHEN and CDR2 SYDVKM. Trimming pared 2 bases from V and 8 bases from J, leaving 10 bases between. CDR3 DNA sequence: TGTGCCAGCAGTTTACCTGGGATGCACATTCAGTACTTC. Its translation is CASSLPGMHIQYF.

This chain links TRBV7-2 with TRBJ2-1; TRBD2 might be the D (5 bases). Trimming stripped 5 bases from V and 3 bases from J, with 14 bases between. CDR3 length: 15 residues. From germline, CDR1 is SGHTA and CDR2 FQGNSA. The CDR3, as DNA: TGTGCCAGCAGCCCCCGGGGAACCCACTACAATGAGCAGTTCTTC. Translation gives CASSPRGTHYNEQFF.

This chain links TRBV30 with TRBJ2-2, with 11 nucleotides matching TRBD2. The CDR3 consists of 13 residues. Germline V gene lookup returns CDR1 GTSNPN and CDR2 SVGIG (reference sequence). V was clipped by 7 bases and J by 5 bases; unmatched bases: 3. The CDR3 coding sequence is TGTGCCTTAGCGGGAGGGCCAACCGGGGAGCTGTTTTTT. Its protein product is CALAGGPTGELFF.

This chain joins TRBV25-1 and TRBJ2-7; D call uncertain. Between the trimmed V and J ends, which lost 3 bases and 2 bases, there was a span of 8 bases. There are 13 residues in the CDR3. Germline CDR1 and CDR2: MGHDK and SYGVNS. The CDR3: CASSEAGPYEQYF. The DNA for the CDR3 is TGTGCCAGCAGTGAGGCAGGCCCCTACGAGCAGTACTTC.

The V gene is TRBV28, the J gene TRBJ2-7; TRBD2 aligns across 9 bases. The CDR3 has 15 amino acids. Germline values: CDR1 MDHEN, CDR2 SYDVKM. V lost 2 bases, J lost 0 bases, and 2 bases stayed unmatched. CDR3 sequence reads: CASSLAGGSSYEQYF. In DNA form, the CDR3 reads TGTGCCAGCAGTTTAGCGGGAGGGAGCTCCTACGAGCAGTACTTC.

V and J are TRBV4-2 and TRBJ1-1, with D possibly TRBD1 on 5 matching bases. Germline V lookup: CDR1 LGHNA, CDR2 YNFKEQ. The germline V and J ends were trimmed by 4 bases and 3 bases, with 12 bases remaining between them. The CDR3 consists of 14 residues. The CDR3 sequence: CASSPREGDTEAFF. CDR3 DNA: TGTGCCAGCAGCCCCAGGGAAGGGGACACTGAAGCTTTCTTT.

This clone was detected only once. The chain has TRBV6-1 and TRBJ1-2, with D possibly TRBD1 on 5 matching bases. V lost 4 bases and J lost 4, with 16 bases in between. The CDR3 runs to 15 residues. Germline V lookup: CDR1 MNHNS, CDR2 SASEGT. The CDR3 coding sequence is TGTGCCAGCAGTGTAGGGCCCGGGCAGGGCTATGGCTACACCTTC. Encoded protein: CASSVGPGQGYGYTF.

The chain joins TRBV15 to TRBJ2-7; TRBD1 agrees at 9 bases. Germline lookup yields CDR1 LNHNV and CDR2 YYDKDF (reference sequence). The CDR3 is 16 amino acids. Trimming cost V 0 bases and J 3 bases; bases outside gene matches: 6. CDR3 nucleotide sequence: TGTGCCACCAGCAGAGATAGAGGGACAGGGAGCTACGAGCAGTACTTC. Amino acids: CATSRDRGTGSYEQYF. The whole variable domain, remainder taken from reference TRBV15 and TRBJ2-7, is DAMVIQNPRYQVTQFGKPVTLSCSQTLNHNVMYWYQQKSSQAPKLLFHYYDKDFNNEADTPDNFQSRRPNTSFCFLDIRSPGLGDTAMYLCATSRDRGTGSYEQYFGPGTRLTVT.

This clone has a handful of counts. The rearrangement joins TRBV5-1 to TRBJ2-1; D call uncertain. Trimming cost V 0 bases and J 0 bases, with 7 bases left between them. This CDR3 region has 15 residues. The germline V gene has CDR1 SGHRS and CDR2 YFSETQ. In nucleotides, the CDR3 is TGCGCCAGCAGCTTGGCCTACACCTCCTACAATGAGCAGTTCTTC. Protein sequence: CASSLAYTSYNEQFF.

This clone has just one count. The chain carries TRBV11-2 and TRBJ1-4; no clear D gene. Per the germline V gene, CDR1 is SGHAT and CDR2 is FQNNGV. V gave up 1 base and J gave up 7 bases, with 13 bases separating them. The CDR3 consists of 15 residues. CDR3 region: CASSLGFRSSEKLFF. The CDR3 nucleotides are TGTGCCAGCAGCTTAGGGTTCAGGAGTAGTGAAAAACTGTTTTTT.

About this clone: One end of the junction varies from germline; a read error may be responsible. Other DNA sequences in this sample translate to the same CDR3. The chain employs TRBV5-1 and TRBJ2-3, with unresolved D. There are 14 residues in the CDR3. Germline V gene sequence: CDR1 SGHRS, CDR2 YFSETQ. The CDR3 spells CASSLVLDTDTQYF. CDR3 bases: TGCGCCAGCAGCTTGGTCTTAGACACAGATACGCAATATTTT.

The chain links TRBV9 to TRBJ2-1; 13 nucleotides line up with TRBD2. The junction had 8 bases not matched to a gene; V was cut back by 4 bases and J by 7 bases. The germline CDR1 and CDR2 sequences are SGDLS and YYNGEE. This CDR3 contains 16 residues. The CDR3 is CASSPVGLAGDNEQFF. The DNA of the CDR3 is TGTGCCAGCAGCCCAGTAGGACTAGCGGGAGATAATGAGCAGTTCTTC. The full variable domain, with the rest looked up from reference TRBV9 and TRBJ2-1, is DSGVTQTPKHLITATGQRVTLRCSPRSGDLSVYWYQQSLDQGLQFLIQYYNGEERAKGNILERFSAQQFPDLHSELNLSSLELGDSALYFCASSPVGLAGDNEQFFGPGTRLTVL.

This sequence joins TRBV5-6 and TRBJ2-7, with TRBD2 matching over 7 bases. Unmatched junction bases numbered 11, after V lost 6 bases and J lost 5 bases. The CDR3 contains 14 residues. Per germline, CDR1 SGHDT and CDR2 YYEEEE. The chain's CDR3 is CASTVGLVIDEQYF. CDR3 sequence (DNA): TGTGCCAGCACCGTCGGACTAGTAATCGACGAGCAGTACTTC.

The chain couples TRBV5-8 to TRBJ1-4; D gene uncertain. V lost 3 bases and J 0 bases, leaving 15 bases between the germline ends. Germline assignment: CDR1 SGHTS and CDR2 YDEGEE. This CDR3 contains 17 residues. CDR3 loop: CASSSHKNLATNEKLFF. As DNA, the CDR3 is TGTGCCAGCAGCTCACATAAAAACCTTGCAACTAATGAAAAACTGTTTTTT.

V and J are TRBV5-1 and TRBJ2-7; 9 bases match TRBD2. Per the germline V gene, CDR1 is SGHRS and CDR2 is YFSETQ. With 4 bases clipped from V and 2 bases from J, the junction kept 7 bases outside the gene matches. The length of the CDR3 is 15 residues. Here the CDR3 reads CASSGGPSGTYEQYF. In DNA, the CDR3 is TGCGCCAGCAGCGGAGGGCCTAGCGGGACCTACGAGCAGTACTTC.

This sequence joins TRBV11-2 and TRBJ2-5; D uncertain. This CDR3 comprises 13 residues. With 0 bases removed from V and 5 bases from J, the gap between germline ends came to 7 bases. Per germline, CDR1 SGHAT and CDR2 FQNNGV. The CDR3 DNA sequence: TGTGCCAGCAGCTTAGACCGGAGCGAGACCCAGTACTTC. It translates to CASSLDRSETQYF. The whole variable domain, remainder taken from reference TRBV11-2 and TRBJ2-5, is EAGVAQSPRYKIIEKRQSVAFWCNPISGHATLYWYQQILGQGPKLLIQFQNNGVVDDSQLPKDRFSAERLKGVDSTLKIQPAKLEDSAVYLCASSLDRSETQYFGPGTRLLVL.

V is TRBV6-6 and J is TRBJ2-7; weak D call: TRBD1 (6 bases). V was clipped by 10 bases and J by 2 bases, with 12 bases between them. The CDR3 is 12 residues long. CDR1 is MNHNY, CDR2 SVGAGI, per germline (reference sequence). CDR3 DNA sequence: TGTGCCACCTCAACAGGGCCCTACGAGCAGTACTTC. Residues: CATSTGPYEQYF.

V and J are TRBV30 and TRBJ1-2; D unclear. Germline assignment: CDR1 GTSNPN and CDR2 SVGIG (reference sequence). Deletions cut 0 bases from V and 1 base from J, with 12 bases between. The CDR3 is made up of 15 amino acids. Here the CDR3 reads CAWSVRGVINYGYTF. The CDR3 DNA follows: TGTGCCTGGAGTGTACGGGGAGTAATTAACTATGGCTACACCTTC. Supplemented by reference TRBV30 and TRBJ1-2, the full variable domain reads SQTIHQWPATLVQPVGSPLSLECTVEGTSNPNLYWYRQAAGRGLQLLFYSVGIGQISSEVPQNLSASRPQDRQFILSSKKLLLSDSGFYLCAWSVRGVINYGYTFGSGTRLTVV.

V and J are TRBV7-3 and TRBJ1-2; 8 bases align to TRBD1. Germline assignment: CDR1 SGHTA and CDR2 FQGTGA. The CDR3 has 13 amino acids. Trimming at V came to 6 bases and at J to 4 bases, leaving 4 bases not matched to a gene. CDR3 sequence: CASSPGQGYGYTF. The CDR3 DNA reads TGTGCCAGCAGTCCCGGACAGGGCTATGGCTACACCTTC.